Described below is a single T cell receptor beta chain sequence and its context. No antigen is known for it. The data were obtained in a study of T cells after posttransplantation cyclophosphamide. Study conclusions and caveats: Recipient CMV seropositivity and CMV reactivation strongly tracked TRB clonality. Skin or GI-infiltrating T cells shared few TRB sequences with blood. Later post-transplant blood repertoires were often dominated by donor CD8+ memory clones.

J gave up 0 bases and V 3 bases, and 4 bases lay outside the gene matches. This CDR3 has 15 residues. The germline V gene encodes CDR1 SGHNT and CDR2 YYREEE (reference sequence). Treatment was busulfan-fludarabine conditioning, a marrow graft, and cyclophosphamide on days +3 and +4. Repertoires were generated with immunoSEQ multiplex PCR, while TCRdb's copy carries only in-frame clones and drops some. The sample has 9,500 to 13,000 clones, none seen only once; the top ten hold 26%. The TCR sequence derives from a female patient in her forties or fifties who received an allogeneic stem cell transplant from a related donor, was CMV-positive, and had no GVHD. Some of the T cells might come from the graft donor. The V and J genes are TRBV5-4 and TRBJ2-5; 8 bases align to TRBD1. This sample comprised PBMCs, obtained after allogeneic stem cell transplant with posttransplant cyclophosphamide. CDR3 bases: TGTGCCAGCAGCTGGGAGACAGGGGACCAAGAGACCCAGTACTTC. Its protein product is CASSWETGDQETQYF.